The entry that follows covers one T cell receptor beta chain sequence. The CDR3 has 13 amino acids. V was cut by 3 bases and J by 7 bases, with 13 bases left in between. Germline loops: CDR1 SGDLS, CDR2 YYNGEE. This entry comes from a study of blood T cell repertoires in COVID-19. Study as a whole: Material from acute and convalescent COVID-19 was sourced from the United States, Italy and Spain.

How the authors handled the data: Reference gene primer amplification in the assay estimated nucleated cell counts. TCRdb's table, derived via immunoSEQ multiplex PCR, lists solely in-frame clones and lacks some. V and J calls and clone size come straight from that table; D and trimming were deduced from the DNA. The data hold hundreds of thousands of clones, with around 87% observed a single time. This chain connects TRBV9 to TRBJ1-2, with D perhaps TRBD1 (6 bases). Specimen: peripheral blood. This clonotype originated in a woman between 40 and 50 years old who had recovered from COVID-19. CDR3 sequence: CASSEQGGGGYTF. As DNA, the CDR3 is TGTGCCAGCAGCGAACAGGGTGGAGGTGGCTACACCTTC.